Listed below are T cell receptor beta chains from one sample, sequenced in a study of cytomegalovirus exposure and HLA in healthy donors. The data were produced by immunoSEQ multiplex PCR, yet TCRdb's version contains in-frame clones alone and is incomplete. In the table there are approximately 180,000 clones, around 75% of which are singletons. Sequenced input: PBMCs. Receptors originate from a woman in her 30s in good health and CMV-seronegative. The CDR3 runs from the conserved cysteine through the conserved F or W. Fields, in order: CDR3 DNA, CDR3 protein, J gene, V gene, D gene, clone size. D genes are given only for firm matches. A clone size is listed for some rows: how often the clone was seen (once, few, many), or a class if it is expanded.

TGTGCCAGCAGAGCGAGACTAGCGGGAAACTACGAGCAGTACTTC CASRARLAGNYEQYF TRBJ2-7 TRBV2 TRBD2 NA
TGTGCCACCAGCAGAACAACTGGAGTCGAGGTCATTCAGTACTTC CATSRTTGVEVIQYF TRBJ2-4 TRBV15 NA NA
TGTGCCAGCAGCTTATCCGCCGGGGGGTCTGGCTACACCTTC CASSLSAGGSGYTF TRBJ1-2 TRBV7-3 NA once
TGTGCCAGCAGCTACGACCCTGACACGTACAATGAGCAGTTCTTC CASSYDPDTYNEQFF TRBJ2-1 TRBV11-2 NA NA
TGCGCCAGCAGCCAAGATTACAGGGCACAAGTCGGCTACACCTTC CASSQDYRAQVGYTF TRBJ1-2 TRBV4-3 NA NA
TGTGCCAGCAGCTTGCATGGGAGGACGAAAACCTACGAGCAGTACTTC CASSLHGRTKTYEQYF TRBJ2-7 TRBV5-6 NA NA
TGTGCCAGCAGCCCCCGGGAGCGATATGGGGACACTGAAGCTTTCTTT CASSPRERYGDTEAFF TRBJ1-1 TRBV14 NA NA
TGTGCCACCAGCAGAGACAGGGATACGCAGTATTTT CATSRDRDTQYF TRBJ2-3 TRBV15 NA NA
TGCGCCAGCAGCTTGATCCAATACAATGAGCAGTTCTTC CASSLIQYNEQFF TRBJ2-1 TRBV5-1 NA few
TGTGCCAGCAGCGGCCCCGGGACAGCCAGCGGGCAGTACTTC CASSGPGTASGQYF TRBJ2-7 TRBV5-4 TRBD1 NA
TGTGCCAGTAGTATTGGACAGGCCTACGAGCAGTACTTC CASSIGQAYEQYF TRBJ2-7 TRBV19 TRBD1 NA
TGCGCCAGCAGCCAAGAGTCCCACACAGGGACTGAAGCTTTCTTT CASSQESHTGTEAFF TRBJ1-1 TRBV4-1 NA NA
TGTGCCAGCAGCTCCGGGGACTACCTATACAATGAGCAGTTCTTC CASSSGDYLYNEQFF TRBJ2-1 TRBV7-8 TRBD2 NA
TGTGCCAGCAGACGAAGGGGGGGTTACACTGAAGCTTTCTTT CASRRRGGYTEAFF TRBJ1-1 TRBV11-2 NA NA
TGTGCCAGCAGTGCGATGAGAAGCTCTGGAAACACCATATATTTT CASSAMRSSGNTIYF TRBJ1-3 TRBV6-1 NA NA
TGTGCCAGCAGCTTAGAGGGGGCTGTTAGCAATCAGCCCCAGCATTTT CASSLEGAVSNQPQHF TRBJ1-5 TRBV7-9 TRBD1 NA
TGTGCCAGCTCACCGCCTACAGGTTTGGGGTACTACGAGCAGTACTTC CASSPPTGLGYYEQYF TRBJ2-7 TRBV18 NA NA
TGTGCCAGCAGCTGGGTTGGGAGTAGTGAGCAGTTCTTC CASSWVGSSEQFF TRBJ2-1 TRBV5-4 NA NA